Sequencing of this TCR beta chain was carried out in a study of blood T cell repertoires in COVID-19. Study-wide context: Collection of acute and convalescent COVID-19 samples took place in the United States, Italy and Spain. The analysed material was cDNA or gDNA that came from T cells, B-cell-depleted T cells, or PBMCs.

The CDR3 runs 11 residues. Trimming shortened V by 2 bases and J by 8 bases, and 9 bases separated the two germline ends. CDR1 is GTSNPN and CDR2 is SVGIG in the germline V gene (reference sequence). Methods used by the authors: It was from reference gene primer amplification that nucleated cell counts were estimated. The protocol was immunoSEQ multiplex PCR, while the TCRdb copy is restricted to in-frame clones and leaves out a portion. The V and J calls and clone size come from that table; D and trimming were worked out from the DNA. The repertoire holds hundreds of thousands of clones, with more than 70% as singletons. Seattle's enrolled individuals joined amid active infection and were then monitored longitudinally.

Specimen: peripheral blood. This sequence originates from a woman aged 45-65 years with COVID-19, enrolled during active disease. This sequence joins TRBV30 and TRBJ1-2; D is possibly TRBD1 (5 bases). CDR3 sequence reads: CAWSRGEGYTF. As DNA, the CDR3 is TGTGCCTGGAGTCGGGGGGAAGGCTACACCTTC.